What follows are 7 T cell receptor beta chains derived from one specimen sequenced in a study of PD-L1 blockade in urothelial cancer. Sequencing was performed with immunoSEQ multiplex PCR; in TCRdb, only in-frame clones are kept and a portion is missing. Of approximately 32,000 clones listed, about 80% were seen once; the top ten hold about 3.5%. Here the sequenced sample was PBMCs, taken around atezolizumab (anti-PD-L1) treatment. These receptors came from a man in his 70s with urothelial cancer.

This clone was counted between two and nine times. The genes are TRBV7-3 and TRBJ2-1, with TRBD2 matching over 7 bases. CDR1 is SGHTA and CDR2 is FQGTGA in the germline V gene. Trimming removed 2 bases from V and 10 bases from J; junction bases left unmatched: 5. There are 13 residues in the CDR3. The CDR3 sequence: CASSLAGLGEQFF. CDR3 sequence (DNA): TGTGCCAGCAGCTTAGCAGGACTAGGCGAGCAGTTCTTC.

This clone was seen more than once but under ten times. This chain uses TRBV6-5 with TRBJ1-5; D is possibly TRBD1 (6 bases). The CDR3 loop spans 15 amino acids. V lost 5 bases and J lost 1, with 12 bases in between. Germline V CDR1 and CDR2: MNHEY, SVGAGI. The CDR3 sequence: CASSPGVVSNQPQHF. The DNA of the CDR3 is TGTGCCAGCAGTCCAGGGGTTGTGAGCAATCAGCCCCAGCATTTT.

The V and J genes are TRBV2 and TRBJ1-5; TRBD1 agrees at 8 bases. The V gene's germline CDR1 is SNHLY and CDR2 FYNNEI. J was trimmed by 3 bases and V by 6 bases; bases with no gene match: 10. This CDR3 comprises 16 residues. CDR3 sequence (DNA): TGTGCCAGCAGCCACACCTGGACAGGGTCCAATCAGCCCCAGCATTTT. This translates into CASSHTWTGSNQPQHF.

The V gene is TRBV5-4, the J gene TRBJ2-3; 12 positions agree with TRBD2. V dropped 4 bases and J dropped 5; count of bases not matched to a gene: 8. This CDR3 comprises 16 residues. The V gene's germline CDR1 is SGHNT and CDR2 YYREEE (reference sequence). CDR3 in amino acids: CASSTRTSGALDTQYF. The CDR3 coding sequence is TGTGCCAGCAGCACTCGGACTAGCGGGGCCTTAGATACGCAGTATTTT.

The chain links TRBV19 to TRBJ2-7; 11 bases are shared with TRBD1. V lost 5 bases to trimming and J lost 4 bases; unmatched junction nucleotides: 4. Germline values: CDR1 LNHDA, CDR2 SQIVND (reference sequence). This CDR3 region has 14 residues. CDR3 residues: CASSPGTGGYEQYF. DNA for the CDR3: TGTGCCAGTAGTCCTGGGACAGGGGGGTACGAGCAGTACTTC.

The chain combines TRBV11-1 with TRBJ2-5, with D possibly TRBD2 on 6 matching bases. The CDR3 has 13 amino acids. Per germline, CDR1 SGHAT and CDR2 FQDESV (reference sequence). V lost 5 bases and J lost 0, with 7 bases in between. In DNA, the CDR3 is TGTGCCAGCAGCGGGACTGACCAAGAGACCCAGTACTTC. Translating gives CASSGTDQETQYF.

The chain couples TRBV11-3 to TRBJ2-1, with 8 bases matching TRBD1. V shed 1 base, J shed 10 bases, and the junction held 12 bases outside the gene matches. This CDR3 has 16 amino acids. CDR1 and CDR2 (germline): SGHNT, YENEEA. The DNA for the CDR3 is TGTGCCAGCAGCTTAGGGGGGAGGACAGGGCCGGGGGAGCAGTTCTTC. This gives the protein CASSLGGRTGPGEQFF.